Presented here are 11 T cell receptor beta chains from one specimen sequenced in a study of Graves' ophthalmopathy and Graves' hyperthyroidism. RNA served as the template for amplifying TCR beta CDR3 regions. The first round was an RT-PCR with HTBI primers, and the second round was a multiplex PCR. TCRdb itself ran the multiplex PCR reads through MiXCR, one entry per CDR3 protein. The table records around 1,200,000 distinct CDR3 sequences, 35% to 40% of them present only once. Sequences were obtained from peripheral blood or thyroid tissue (not recorded which). The receptors come from an adult man with Graves' hyperthyroidism.

There are many counts of this clonotype. V gene TRBV19 combines with J gene TRBJ1-5; no clear D gene. V gave up 4 bases and J gave up 4 bases, with 8 bases separating them. The CDR3 runs 13 residues. CDR1 and CDR2 (germline): LNHDA, SQIVND (reference sequence). CDR3 sequence: CASSTQINQPQHF. In nucleotides, the CDR3 is TGTGCCAGTAGTACACAAATTAATCAGCCCCAGCATTTT.

In its sample, this clonotype was seen many times. The chain couples TRBV9 to TRBJ1-3, with D unresolved. The germline V gene has CDR1 SGDLS and CDR2 YYNGEE. CDR3 length: 15 amino acids. Trimming took 4 bases from V and 0 from J, leaving 11 bases between them. DNA for the CDR3: TGTGCCAGCAGCCTTACTCCGACCTCTGGAAACACCATATATTTT. This translates into CASSLTPTSGNTIYF.

This clonotype showed up many times. V gene TRBV19 combines with J gene TRBJ1-2; TRBD1 aligns across 8 bases. J gave up 3 bases and V 6 bases, and 6 bases lay outside the gene matches. The CDR3 extends over 14 amino acids. From germline, CDR1 is LNHDA and CDR2 SQIVND (reference sequence). CDR3 protein: CASSAQGADYGYTF. For the CDR3, the DNA is TGTGCCAGTAGCGCCCAGGGGGCGGACTATGGCTACACCTTC. Full variable domain (rest looked up from reference TRBV19 and TRBJ1-2): DGGITQSPKYLFRKEGQNVTLSCEQNLNHDAMYWYRQDPGQGLRLIYYSQIVNDFQKGDIAEGYSVSREKKESFPLTVTSAQKNPTAFYLCASSAQGADYGYTFGSGTRLTVV.

This clonotype has at least ten counts. This chain links TRBV7-9 with TRBJ1-3, with D unresolved. Trimming removed 4 bases from V and 2 bases from J, with 15 bases in between. This CDR3 is built from 16 residues. CDR1 and CDR2 from the germline V gene are SEHNR and FQNEAQ (reference sequence). CDR3 protein: CASSYAPGGPGNTIYF. The DNA for the CDR3 is TGTGCCAGCAGCTACGCCCCGGGTGGACCTGGAAACACCATATATTTT.

This clonotype appeared many times. The chain links TRBV10-3 to TRBJ2-7, with 10 bases matching TRBD2. J was trimmed by 6 bases and V by 0 bases; bases with no gene match: 11. There are 17 residues in the CDR3. CDR1 is ENHRY and CDR2 is SYGVKD in the germline V gene. The CDR3: CAISESASGSIRVEQYF. The CDR3 nucleotides read TGTGCCATCAGTGAGTCGGCTAGCGGGAGTATCCGGGTCGAGCAGTACTTC.

The sample holds many counts of this clonotype. V gene TRBV12-3 or TRBV12-4 combines with J gene TRBJ1-5; unclear D gene. V lost 8 bases, J lost 9 bases, and 11 bases lay in between. The CDR3 runs 11 residues. CDR3 sequence: CASAQGSPQHF. The CDR3 coding sequence is TGTGCCAGCGCCCAAGGGTCGCCCCAGCATTTT.

This clonotype was seen many times. The chain employs TRBV20-1 and TRBJ2-7, with 8 bases lining up with TRBD2. The CDR3 length is 14 residues. V lost 3 bases and J lost 6; bases outside the gene matches: 10. Germline CDR1 reads DFQATT; CDR2 reads SNEGSKA (reference sequence). DNA for the CDR3: TGCAGTGCTAGCCTCAGGACTAGCTTCGGCGAGCAGTACTTC. Residues: CSASLRTSFGEQYF.

This clonotype was observed at least ten times. V gene TRBV15 combines with J gene TRBJ1-1; tentative D call: TRBD1 (6 bases). The CDR3 extends over 14 amino acids. V lost 3 bases to trimming and J lost 0 bases, with 8 bases between them. The V gene's germline CDR1 is LNHNV and CDR2 YYDKDF (reference sequence). DNA of the CDR3: TGTGCCACCAGCAGCGGACAGTTGAACACTGAAGCTTTCTTT. Translated: CATSSGQLNTEAFF.

This clonotype appeared a single time. The chain is built from TRBV11-2 and TRBJ2-7, with 12 bases that match TRBD1. Per germline, CDR1 SGHAT and CDR2 FQNNGV. CDR3 length: 18 amino acids. Trimming cost V 0 bases and J 3 bases; bases outside gene matches: 9. CDR3 bases: TGTGCCAGCAGCTTAGAGCCCGGGACAGGGGGCGAGATCTACGAGCAGTACTTC. This encodes CASSLEPGTGGEIYEQYF.

The sample holds a few counts of this clonotype. This rearrangement joins TRBV11-2 to TRBJ2-2; 7 bases agree with TRBD2. Germline V gene sequence: CDR1 SGHAT, CDR2 FQNNGV. V lost 5 bases, J lost 6 bases, and 6 bases stayed unmatched. The CDR3 sequence is 14 residues long. The CDR3 spells CASSQERGPGELFF. The CDR3 region has the DNA TGTGCCAGCAGCCAAGAGCGGGGTCCCGGGGAGCTGTTTTTT.

As to this clonotype: A read error may explain this, as a much larger clone is one base away. This chain connects TRBV10-3 to TRBJ1-5; 9 nucleotides line up with TRBD1. The germline gives CDR1 ENHRY, CDR2 SYGVKD. Trimming took 6 bases from V and 0 from J; bases not matched to a gene: 9. The CDR3 totals 17 residues. The CDR3 DNA is TGTGCCATCAGCCCTAACAGGGGGCTGAGTAGCAATCAGCCCCAGCATTTT. Translation gives CAISPNRGLSSNQPQHF.